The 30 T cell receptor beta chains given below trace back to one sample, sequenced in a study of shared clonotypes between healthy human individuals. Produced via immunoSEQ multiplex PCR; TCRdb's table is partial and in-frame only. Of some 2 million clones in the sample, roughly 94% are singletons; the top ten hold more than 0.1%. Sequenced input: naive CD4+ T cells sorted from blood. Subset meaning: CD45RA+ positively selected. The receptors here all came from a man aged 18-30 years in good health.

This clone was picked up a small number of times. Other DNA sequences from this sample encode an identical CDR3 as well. CDR3 in amino acids: CASSYLETQYF. The CDR3 nucleotides are TGTGCCAGCAGTTACTTGGAGACCCAGTACTTC. The chain joins TRBV6-6 to TRBJ2-5; D gene uncertain. The CDR3 runs to 11 residues. Trimming removed 1 base from V and 5 bases from J, with 2 bases in between. Germline V gene data show CDR1 as MNHNY and CDR2 as SVGAGI (reference sequence).

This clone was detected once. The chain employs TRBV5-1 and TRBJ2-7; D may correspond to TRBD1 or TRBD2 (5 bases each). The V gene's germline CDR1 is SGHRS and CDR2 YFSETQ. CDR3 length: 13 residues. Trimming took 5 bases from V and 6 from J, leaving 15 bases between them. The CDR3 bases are TGCGCCAGCAGTCTGGGACCTCAAGGCGAGCAGTACTTC. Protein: CASSLGPQGEQYF.

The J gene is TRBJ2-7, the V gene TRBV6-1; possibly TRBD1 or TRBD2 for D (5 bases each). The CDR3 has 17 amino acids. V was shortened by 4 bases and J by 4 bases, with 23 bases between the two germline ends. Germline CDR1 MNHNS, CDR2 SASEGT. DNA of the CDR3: TGTGCCAGCAGTGCACCGTTGACAGCCGAGGGGCGATACGAGCAGTACTTC. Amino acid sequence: CASSAPLTAEGRYEQYF.

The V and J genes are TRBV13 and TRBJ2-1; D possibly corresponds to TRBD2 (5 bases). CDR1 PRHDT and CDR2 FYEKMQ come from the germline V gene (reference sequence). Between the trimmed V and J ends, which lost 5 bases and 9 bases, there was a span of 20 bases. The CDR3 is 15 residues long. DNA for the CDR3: TGTGCCAGCAGCCCCCGTCGTACGGGGAGAGGTGAGCAGTTCTTC. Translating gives CASSPRRTGRGEQFF.

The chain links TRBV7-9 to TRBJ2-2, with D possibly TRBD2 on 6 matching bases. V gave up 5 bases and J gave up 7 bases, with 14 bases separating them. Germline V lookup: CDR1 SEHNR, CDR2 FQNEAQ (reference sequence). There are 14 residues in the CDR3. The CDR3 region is CASSPELADGELFF. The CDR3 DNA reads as TGTGCCAGCAGCCCCGAACTAGCAGACGGGGAGCTGTTTTTT.

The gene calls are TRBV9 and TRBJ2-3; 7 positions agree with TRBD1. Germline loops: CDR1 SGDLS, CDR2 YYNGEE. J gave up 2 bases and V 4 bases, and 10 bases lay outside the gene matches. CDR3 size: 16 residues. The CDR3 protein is CASSLQTGFPTDTQYF. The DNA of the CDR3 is TGTGCCAGCAGCCTCCAGACAGGGTTTCCCACAGATACGCAGTATTTT.

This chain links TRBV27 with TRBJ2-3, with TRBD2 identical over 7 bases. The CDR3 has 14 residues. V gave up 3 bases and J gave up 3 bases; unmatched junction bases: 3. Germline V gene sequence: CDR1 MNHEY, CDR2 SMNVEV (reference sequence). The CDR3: CASSFGRRTDTQYF. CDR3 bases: TGTGCCAGCAGTTTCGGGAGGCGAACAGATACGCAGTATTTT.

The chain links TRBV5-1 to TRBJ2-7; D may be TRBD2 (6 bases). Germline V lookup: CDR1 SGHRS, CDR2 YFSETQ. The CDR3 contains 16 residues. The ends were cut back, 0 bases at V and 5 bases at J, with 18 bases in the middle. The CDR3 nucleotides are TGCGCCAGCAGCTTGGTCGCAGGAGGAGGGTCCAACGAGCAGTACTTC. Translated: CASSLVAGGGSNEQYF.

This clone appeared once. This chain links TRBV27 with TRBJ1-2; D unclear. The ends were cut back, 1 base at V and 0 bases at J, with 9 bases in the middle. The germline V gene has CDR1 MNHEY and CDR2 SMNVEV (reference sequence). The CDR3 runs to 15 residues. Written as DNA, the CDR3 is TGTGCCAGCAGTTTATACCCCGGGGCTAACTATGGCTACACCTTC. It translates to CASSLYPGANYGYTF.

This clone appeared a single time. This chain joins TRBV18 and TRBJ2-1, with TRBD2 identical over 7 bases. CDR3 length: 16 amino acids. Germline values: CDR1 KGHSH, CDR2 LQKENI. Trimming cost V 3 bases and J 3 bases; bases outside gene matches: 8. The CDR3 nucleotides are TGTGCCAGCTCACCCTTCGGGAGCGGGAACTACAATGAGCAGTTCTTC. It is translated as CASSPFGSGNYNEQFF. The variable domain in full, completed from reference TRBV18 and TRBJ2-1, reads NAGVMQNPRHLVRRRGQEARLRCSPMKGHSHVYWYRQLPEEGLKFMVYLQKENIIDESGMPKERFSAEFPKEGPSILRIQQVVRGDSAAYFCASSPFGSGNYNEQFFGPGTRLTVL.

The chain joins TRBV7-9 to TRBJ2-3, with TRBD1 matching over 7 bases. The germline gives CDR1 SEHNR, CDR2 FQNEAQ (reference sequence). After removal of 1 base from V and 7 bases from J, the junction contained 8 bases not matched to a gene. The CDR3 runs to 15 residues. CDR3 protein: CASSLGGTDPHTQYF. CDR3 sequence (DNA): TGTGCCAGCAGCTTAGGAGGGACAGACCCACATACGCAGTATTTT.

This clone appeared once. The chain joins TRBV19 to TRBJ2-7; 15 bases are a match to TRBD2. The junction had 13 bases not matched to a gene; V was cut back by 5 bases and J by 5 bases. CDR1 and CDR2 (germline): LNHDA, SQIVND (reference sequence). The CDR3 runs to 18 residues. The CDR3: CASSVGQGTSGRNNEQYF. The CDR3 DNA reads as TGTGCCAGTAGTGTGGGACAGGGGACTAGCGGGAGGAACAACGAGCAGTACTTC.

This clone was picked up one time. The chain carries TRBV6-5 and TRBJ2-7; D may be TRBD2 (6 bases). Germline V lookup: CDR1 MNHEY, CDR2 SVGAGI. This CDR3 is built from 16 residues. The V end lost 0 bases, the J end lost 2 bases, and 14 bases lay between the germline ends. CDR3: CASSYSTAGTTYEQYF. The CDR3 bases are TGTGCCAGCAGTTACTCGACGGCGGGGACGACCTACGAGCAGTACTTC.

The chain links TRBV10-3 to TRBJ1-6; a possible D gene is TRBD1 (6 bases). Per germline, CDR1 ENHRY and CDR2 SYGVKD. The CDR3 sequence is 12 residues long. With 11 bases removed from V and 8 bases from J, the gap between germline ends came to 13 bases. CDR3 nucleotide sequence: TGTGCCGTTGCAGGGGTTCATTCACCCCTCCACTTT. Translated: CAVAGVHSPLHF.

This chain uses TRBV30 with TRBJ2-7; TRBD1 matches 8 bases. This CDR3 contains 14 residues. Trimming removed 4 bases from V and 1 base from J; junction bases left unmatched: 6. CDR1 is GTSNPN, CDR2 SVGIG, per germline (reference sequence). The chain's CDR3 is CAWNDRGRSYEQYF. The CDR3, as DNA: TGTGCCTGGAACGACAGGGGCCGGTCCTACGAGCAGTACTTC.

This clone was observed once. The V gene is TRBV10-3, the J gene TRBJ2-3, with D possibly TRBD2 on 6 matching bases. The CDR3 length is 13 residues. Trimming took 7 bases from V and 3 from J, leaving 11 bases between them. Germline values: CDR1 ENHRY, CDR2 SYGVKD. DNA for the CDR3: TGTGCCATCATGACTAGGGGAACAGATACGCAGTATTTT. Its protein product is CAIMTRGTDTQYF.

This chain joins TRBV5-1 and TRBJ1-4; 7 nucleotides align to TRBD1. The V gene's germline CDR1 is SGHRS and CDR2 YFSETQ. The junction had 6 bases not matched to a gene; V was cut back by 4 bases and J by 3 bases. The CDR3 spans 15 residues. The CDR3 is CASSTTGASNEKLFF. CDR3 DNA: TGCGCCAGCAGCACCACAGGGGCCTCTAATGAAAAACTGTTTTTT.

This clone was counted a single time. This CDR3 reads CASRQTSGTDTQYF. CDR3 coding DNA: TGTGCCAGCAGACAAACTAGCGGGACAGATACGCAGTATTTT. The chain carries TRBV7-9 and TRBJ2-3; 9 nucleotides align to TRBD2. The CDR3 spans 14 residues. J was trimmed by 3 bases and V by 6 bases; bases with no gene match: 4. The germline V gene encodes CDR1 SEHNR and CDR2 FQNEAQ (reference sequence).

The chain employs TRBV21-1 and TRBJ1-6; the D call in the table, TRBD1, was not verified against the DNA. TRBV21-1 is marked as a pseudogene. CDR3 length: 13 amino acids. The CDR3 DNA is TGTGCCCGAGACAGGGGGATAAACTCACCCCTCCACTTT. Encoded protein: CARDRGINSPLHF.

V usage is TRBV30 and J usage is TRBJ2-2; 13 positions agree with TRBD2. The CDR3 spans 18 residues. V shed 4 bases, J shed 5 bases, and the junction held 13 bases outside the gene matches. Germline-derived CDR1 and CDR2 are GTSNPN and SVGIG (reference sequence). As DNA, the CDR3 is TGTGCCTGGACCCTAATTAGGACTAGCGGGGGAAATACCGGGGAGCTGTTTTTT. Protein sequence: CAWTLIRTSGGNTGELFF.

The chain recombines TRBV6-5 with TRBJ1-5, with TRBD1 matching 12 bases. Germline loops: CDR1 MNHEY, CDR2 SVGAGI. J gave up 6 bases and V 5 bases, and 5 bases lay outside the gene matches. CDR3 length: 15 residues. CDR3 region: CASSRGQGAGQPQHF. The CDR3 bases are TGTGCCAGCAGTCGGGGACAGGGGGCAGGTCAGCCCCAGCATTTT.

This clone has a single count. This chain's CDR3 is CASSLAYSLDTQYF. CDR3 nucleotide sequence: TGTGCCAGCAGCTTGGCCTACTCTCTAGATACGCAGTATTTT. The chain links TRBV7-2 to TRBJ2-3; D gene uncertain. The CDR3 sequence is 14 residues long. V was clipped by 3 bases and J by 5 bases, with 12 bases between them. Germline lookup yields CDR1 SGHTA and CDR2 FQGNSA.

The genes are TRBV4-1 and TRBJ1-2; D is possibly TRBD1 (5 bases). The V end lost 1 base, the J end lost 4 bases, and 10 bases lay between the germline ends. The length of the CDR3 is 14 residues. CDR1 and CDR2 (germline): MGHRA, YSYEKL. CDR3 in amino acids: CASSQAGAFYGYTF. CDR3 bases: TGCGCCAGCAGCCAAGCCGGGGCCTTCTATGGCTACACCTTC.

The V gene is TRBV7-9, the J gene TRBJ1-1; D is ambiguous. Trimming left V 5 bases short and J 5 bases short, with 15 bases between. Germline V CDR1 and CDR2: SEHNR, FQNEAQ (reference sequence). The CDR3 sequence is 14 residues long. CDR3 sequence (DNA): TGTGCCAGCAGCCCAGAGACTTATCGGACTGAAGCTTTCTTT. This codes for CASSPETYRTEAFF.

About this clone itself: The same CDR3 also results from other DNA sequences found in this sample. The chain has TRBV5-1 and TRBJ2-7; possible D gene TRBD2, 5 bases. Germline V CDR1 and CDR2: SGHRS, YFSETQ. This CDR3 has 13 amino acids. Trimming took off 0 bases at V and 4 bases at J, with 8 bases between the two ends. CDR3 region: CASSLGGPYEQYF. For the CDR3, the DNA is TGCGCCAGCAGCTTGGGAGGGCCGTACGAGCAGTACTTC. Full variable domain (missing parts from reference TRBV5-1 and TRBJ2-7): KAGVTQTPRYLIKTRGQQVTLSCSPISGHRSVSWYQQTPGQGLQFLFEYFSETQRNKGNFPGRFSGRQFSNSRSEMNVSTLELGDSALYLCASSLGGPYEQYFGPGTRLTVT.

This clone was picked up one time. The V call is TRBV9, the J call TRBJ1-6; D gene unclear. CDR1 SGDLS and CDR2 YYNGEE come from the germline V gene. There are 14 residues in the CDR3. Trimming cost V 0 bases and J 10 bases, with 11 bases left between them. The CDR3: CASSVGVLGSPLHF. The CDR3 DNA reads TGTGCCAGCAGCGTAGGAGTCCTGGGGTCACCCCTCCACTTT.

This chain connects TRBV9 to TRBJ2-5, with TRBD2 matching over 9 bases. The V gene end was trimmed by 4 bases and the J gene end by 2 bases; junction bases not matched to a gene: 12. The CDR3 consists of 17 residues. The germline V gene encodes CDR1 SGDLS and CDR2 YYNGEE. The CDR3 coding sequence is TGTGCCAGCAGCCTCCGGAGGGGCGGGGGGGAACAAGAGACCCAGTACTTC. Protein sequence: CASSLRRGGGEQETQYF. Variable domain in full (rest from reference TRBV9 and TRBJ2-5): DSGVTQTPKHLITATGQRVTLRCSPRSGDLSVYWYQQSLDQGLQFLIQYYNGEERAKGNILERFSAQQFPDLHSELNLSSLELGDSALYFCASSLRRGGGEQETQYFGPGTRLLVL.

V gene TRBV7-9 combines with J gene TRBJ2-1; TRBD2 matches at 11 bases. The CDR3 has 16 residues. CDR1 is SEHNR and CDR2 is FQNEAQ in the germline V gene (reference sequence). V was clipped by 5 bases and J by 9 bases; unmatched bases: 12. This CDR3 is CASSRGLAGGQGEQFF. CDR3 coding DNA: TGTGCCAGCAGCCGGGGTCTAGCGGGAGGCCAGGGTGAGCAGTTCTTC.

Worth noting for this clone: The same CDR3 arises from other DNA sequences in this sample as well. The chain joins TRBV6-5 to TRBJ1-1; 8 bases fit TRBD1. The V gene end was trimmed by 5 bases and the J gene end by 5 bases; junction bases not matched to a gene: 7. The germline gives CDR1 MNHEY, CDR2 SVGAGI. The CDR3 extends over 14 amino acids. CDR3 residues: CASSRTGQGTEAFF. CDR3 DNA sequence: TGTGCCAGCAGTCGGACAGGGCAGGGTACTGAAGCTTTCTTT.

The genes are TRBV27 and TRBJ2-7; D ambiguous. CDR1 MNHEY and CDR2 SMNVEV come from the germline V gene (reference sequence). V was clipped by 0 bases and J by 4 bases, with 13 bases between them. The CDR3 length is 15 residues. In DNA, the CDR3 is TGTGCCAGCAGTTTATCAGGGATAGGTTGGTACGAGCAGTACTTC. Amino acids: CASSLSGIGWYEQYF.